Below, 25 T cell receptor beta chains from the same sample are listed, as sequenced in a study of T-cell memory formation after mild COVID-19. TCRdb ran MiXCR on the 5' RACE reads and lists one entry per CDR3 protein. The sample records some 200,000 distinct CDR3 sequences, 9.5% being singletons. Sequenced input: PBMCs or a T cell subset sorted from them (not recorded which). The receptors originated from a man in his late teens or twenties who had mild COVID-19 (a few samples of this study predate the infection). Cell type and time point are not known.

This clonotype was seen repeatedly, ten times or more. V is TRBV7-9 and J is TRBJ2-3, with no clear D. The germline gives CDR1 SEHNR, CDR2 FQNEAQ (reference sequence). This CDR3 has 16 residues. Trimming cost V 6 bases and J 0 bases, with 16 bases left between them. This CDR3 reads CASSTPGDMSTDTQYF. As DNA, the CDR3 is TGTGCCAGCAGTACCCCAGGCGATATGAGCACAGATACGCAGTATTTT.

This clonotype was seen many times. V gene TRBV5-1 combines with J gene TRBJ1-4, with D unresolved. The CDR3 contains 15 residues. The V gene lost 0 bases and the J gene lost 5 bases, with 11 bases spanning the gap. Germline CDR1 and CDR2: SGHRS and YFSETQ. CDR3 in DNA: TGCGCCAGCAGCTTGGGGTCCGCTACCAATGAAAAACTGTTTTTT. Translation gives CASSLGSATNEKLFF.

The table lists this clonotype with a few counts. This chain connects TRBV10-3 to TRBJ1-2; TRBD1 is a possible D gene (5 bases). In germline, CDR1 is ENHRY, CDR2 SYGVKD. The CDR3 has 15 residues. V lost 2 bases to trimming and J lost 4 bases, with 14 bases between them. The chain's CDR3 is CAISEGQISGYGYTF. The CDR3 nucleotides read TGTGCCATCAGTGAGGGACAAATTTCAGGCTATGGCTACACCTTC.

This clonotype occurred a few times. The chain recombines TRBV11-2 with TRBJ2-2; D may be TRBD2 (6 bases). Trimming removed 6 bases at V and 6 bases at J, with 20 bases between. The CDR3 has 16 amino acids. The germline V gene encodes CDR1 SGHAT and CDR2 FQNNGV. CDR3 sequence: CASSHHTGLNSGELFF. The DNA for the CDR3 is TGTGCCAGCAGTCATCATACGGGACTTAACTCCGGGGAGCTGTTTTTT.

This clonotype has at least ten counts. The chain recombines TRBV29-1 with TRBJ2-3; D is unresolved. The germline V gene has CDR1 SQVTM and CDR2 ANQGSEA. V dropped 3 bases and J dropped 1 base, with 8 bases sitting between them. The CDR3 is made up of 13 amino acids. Here the CDR3 reads CSVDSRGTDTQYF. The CDR3 DNA reads TGCAGCGTTGACAGTCGGGGCACAGATACGCAGTATTTT.

This clonotype was counted between two and nine times. The genes are TRBV19 and TRBJ1-5; perhaps TRBD1 as D (5 bases). Per the germline V gene, CDR1 is LNHDA and CDR2 is SQIVND (reference sequence). The CDR3 has 15 amino acids. The CDR3 loop is CATKMATVINQPQHF. The CDR3 DNA reads as TGTGCGACGAAGATGGCGACAGTCATCAATCAGCCCCAGCATTTT.

This clonotype was detected only a few times. V is TRBV6-4 and J is TRBJ2-3; D may be TRBD2 (7 bases). Germline-derived CDR1 and CDR2 are MRHNA and SNTAGT. Between the trimmed V and J ends, which lost 3 bases and 3 bases, there was a span of 13 bases. This CDR3 comprises 15 residues. The CDR3 reads CASSEGGGVTDTQYF. In DNA, the CDR3 is TGTGCCAGCAGTGAGGGCGGGGGCGTAACAGATACGCAGTATTTT.

This clonotype was picked up a small number of times. The chain joins TRBV7-2 to TRBJ1-4; 9 bases are shared with TRBD1. J gave up 8 bases and V 4 bases, and 5 bases lay outside the gene matches. The germline V gene has CDR1 SGHTA and CDR2 FQGNSA. There are 14 residues in the CDR3. The CDR3 nucleotides read TGTGCCAGCAGCTCCGGGACAGGGTCCGAAAAACTGTTTTTT. It specifies CASSSGTGSEKLFF.

The V and J genes are TRBV9 and TRBJ1-2; D is uncertain. This CDR3 contains 14 residues. Germline values: CDR1 SGDLS, CDR2 YYNGEE. The ends were cut back, 0 bases at V and 8 bases at J, with 14 bases in the middle. The CDR3 loop is CASSVGRAPSGYTF. CDR3 nucleotides: TGTGCCAGCAGCGTAGGTAGGGCCCCGAGCGGCTACACCTTC.

V is TRBV30 and J is TRBJ1-5; the D is unclear. The V gene's germline CDR1 is GTSNPN and CDR2 SVGIG (reference sequence). V shed 2 bases and J shed 2 bases, with 10 bases lying between them. This CDR3 region has 14 residues. Here the CDR3 reads CAWSPLQGNQPQHF. The CDR3 DNA is TGTGCCTGGAGTCCCCTTCAGGGCAATCAGCCCCAGCATTTT.

This clonotype was recorded a few times. V usage is TRBV6-2 or TRBV6-3 and J usage is TRBJ2-5; D ambiguous. CDR1 and CDR2 from the germline V gene are MNHEY and SVGEGT. Trimming removed 4 bases at V and 2 bases at J, with 5 bases between. This CDR3 has 12 amino acids. The CDR3 nucleotides read TGTGCCAGCAGTTCCAGGCAAGAGACCCAGTACTTC. Amino acid sequence: CASSSRQETQYF.

At least ten counts were recorded for this clonotype. The CDR3, as DNA: TGTGCCAGCAGCTTGATTGTGGCAGCTCGAGGGCAGCCCCAGCATTTT. This sequence encodes CASSLIVAARGQPQHF. This chain links TRBV5-5 with TRBJ1-5; the D is unclear. The V end was cut by 1 base, the J end by 7 bases, with 18 bases between. This CDR3 is built from 16 residues. CDR1 and CDR2 (germline): SGHKS, YYEKEE (reference sequence).

This sequence joins TRBV28 and TRBJ1-6, with TRBD1 identical over 7 bases. The J segment lost 14 bases and the V segment lost 3 bases, leaving 13 bases of the junction unmatched. This CDR3 contains 15 residues. Germline CDR1 MDHEN, CDR2 SYDVKM. Written as DNA, the CDR3 is TGTGCCAGCAGTTTTGCGGGGACAGACCTTATCACCCTCCACTTT. This encodes CASSFAGTDLITLHF.

The chain joins TRBV9 to TRBJ2-1; unclear D gene. Germline CDR1 and CDR2: SGDLS and YYNGEE. The CDR3 is 16 amino acids. V was shortened by 4 bases and J by 4 bases, with 18 bases between the two germline ends. This CDR3 reads CASSLTSGLFYNEQFF. CDR3 sequence (DNA): TGTGCCAGCAGCCTGACGTCGGGCCTCTTTTACAATGAGCAGTTCTTC.

This clonotype was picked up many times. The chain is built from TRBV7-2 and TRBJ1-6; D unclear. From germline, CDR1 is SGHTA and CDR2 FQGNSA. V lost 0 bases and J 6 bases, leaving 12 bases between the germline ends. The CDR3 length is 16 residues. The CDR3 protein is CASSLAGVWGNSPLHF. The CDR3 nucleotides read TGTGCCAGCAGCTTAGCCGGGGTTTGGGGTAATTCACCCCTCCACTTT. Full variable domain (remainder filled in from reference TRBV7-2 and TRBJ1-6): GAGVSQSPSNKVTEKGKDVELRCDPISGHTALYWYRQSLGQGLEFLIYFQGNSAPDKSGLPSDRFSAERTGGSVSTLTIQRTQQEDSAVYLCASSLAGVWGNSPLHFGNGTRLTVT.

V is TRBV6-1 and J is TRBJ1-5, with a weak D call TRBD1 (5 bases). The CDR3 sequence is 15 residues long. Germline lookup yields CDR1 MNHNS and CDR2 SASEGT. The ends were cut back, 2 bases at V and 5 bases at J, with 13 bases in the middle. The CDR3 region is CASSEIWQGDQPQHF. The CDR3 nucleotides read TGTGCCAGCAGTGAAATTTGGCAGGGCGATCAGCCCCAGCATTTT.

This clonotype was found many times. This chain links TRBV18 with TRBJ2-3, with 7 bases aligning to TRBD2. Germline lookup yields CDR1 KGHSH and CDR2 LQKENI. V trimming: 6 bases; J trimming: 0 bases; junction bases outside the gene matches: 0. The CDR3 totals 13 residues. The CDR3 loop is CASSRGSTDTQYF. The CDR3 nucleotides read TGTGCCAGCTCGCGGGGGAGCACAGATACGCAGTATTTT.

V gene TRBV28 combines with J gene TRBJ2-1; the D gene is possibly TRBD2 (6 bases). V lost 9 bases, J lost 2 bases, and 14 bases lay in between. The germline V gene encodes CDR1 MDHEN and CDR2 SYDVKM. This CDR3 has 14 residues. CDR3 nucleotide sequence: TGTGCCAGTACCACTAGCAACGCCTACAATGAGCAGTTCTTC. This codes for CASTTSNAYNEQFF.

In the case of this clonotype: Being one base from a much bigger clone, this may be a read error. This sequence joins TRBV5-1 and TRBJ2-5; D not resolved. The CDR3 sequence is 12 residues long. Germline V gene lookup returns CDR1 SGHRS and CDR2 YFSETQ. DNA for the CDR3: TGCGCCAGCAAGCAGATTCAAGAGACCAAGTACTTC. Amino acid sequence: CASKQIQETKYF.

This clonotype was counted at least ten times. This chain joins TRBV7-2 and TRBJ1-2, with D possibly matching TRBD1 (6 bases). The CDR3 is 13 residues long. Trimming removed 5 bases from V and 7 bases from J, with 14 bases in between. In germline, CDR1 is SGHTA, CDR2 FQGNSA. The CDR3 bases are TGTGCCAGCAGCCCTCAGGGGAATTCTGGCTACACCTTC. This sequence encodes CASSPQGNSGYTF.

The rearrangement joins TRBV2 to TRBJ2-3, with TRBD1 identical over 7 bases. The germline CDR1 and CDR2 sequences are SNHLY and FYNNEI. V gave up 6 bases and J gave up 3 bases; unmatched junction bases: 12. The CDR3 contains 16 residues. The CDR3 here is CASSPTTGRFTDTQYF. The CDR3 region has the DNA TGTGCCAGCAGCCCCACGACAGGGCGATTTACAGATACGCAGTATTTT.

At least ten counts were recorded for this clonotype. The J gene is TRBJ2-2, the V gene TRBV4-2; D is undetermined. This CDR3 region has 13 residues. V lost 3 bases and J 6 bases, leaving 8 bases between the germline ends. CDR1 LGHNA and CDR2 YNFKEQ come from the germline V gene. Here the CDR3 reads CASSQVSAGELFF. CDR3 bases: TGTGCCAGCAGCCAGGTTTCGGCCGGGGAGCTGTTTTTT.

This clonotype was found a few times. The CDR3 DNA is TGTGCCAGCAGTGAGATCAGGACAGGCGGACCAGATACGCAGTATTTT. Translated: CASSEIRTGGPDTQYF. This sequence joins TRBV6-1 and TRBJ2-3; the match to TRBD1 covers 7 bases. Germline V gene lookup returns CDR1 MNHNS and CDR2 SASEGT. CDR3 size: 16 residues. Trimming took 3 bases from V and 4 from J; bases not matched to a gene: 10.

This clonotype was seen only a few times. This chain connects TRBV5-1 to TRBJ2-7; D is perhaps TRBD1 or TRBD2 (5 bases each). Germline V gene data show CDR1 as SGHRS and CDR2 as YFSETQ. Trimming removed 4 bases from V and 1 base from J, with 9 bases in between. The length of the CDR3 is 13 residues. The CDR3 DNA reads TGCGCCAGCAGCCGGGACGGGTCCTACGAGCAGTACGTC. It is translated as CASSRDGSYEQYV.

This clonotype was detected ten times or more. The chain carries TRBV5-1 and TRBJ2-1, with TRBD2 matching 8 bases. The length of the CDR3 is 16 residues. V lost 4 bases and J lost 6; bases outside the gene matches: 12. From germline, CDR1 is SGHRS and CDR2 YFSETQ. The CDR3 region is CASSPEPGGVGNEQFF. As DNA, the CDR3 is TGCGCCAGCAGCCCGGAACCCGGGGGGGTTGGCAATGAGCAGTTCTTC.